Shown below are 12 T cell receptor beta chains from a single sample sequenced in a study of identifying expanded T cells in peripheral blood. Here immunoSEQ multiplex PCR was the method, and the copy in TCRdb shows in-frame clones only, minus some. The table has around 94,000 clones, 70% to 90% seen once. The specimen was blood. Every receptor here comes from a person aged 18 to 75 in good health.

The genes are TRBV29-1 and TRBJ2-3; a possible D gene is TRBD1 (6 bases). The V gene's germline CDR1 is SQVTM and CDR2 ANQGSEA. CDR3 length: 13 amino acids. Trimming shortened V by 5 bases and J by 6 bases, and 15 bases separated the two germline ends. In DNA form, the CDR3 reads TGCAGCGTTTTCAAGCCAGGGGAGGATACGCAGTATTTT. The encoded protein is CSVFKPGEDTQYF.

The V and J genes are TRBV5-1 and TRBJ1-2, with 8 bases that match TRBD1. The CDR3 consists of 15 residues. Germline lookup yields CDR1 SGHRS and CDR2 YFSETQ. Germline trimming cut 0 bases from V and 7 bases from J; bases unmatched to any gene: 8. CDR3 sequence reads: CASSLDRQGAGGYTF. CDR3 DNA: TGCGCCAGCAGCTTGGATCGCCAGGGGGCCGGTGGCTACACCTTC.

This chain uses TRBV14 with TRBJ2-1, with D perhaps TRBD1 (5 bases). The CDR3 is 13 amino acids. The V gene lost 3 bases and the J gene lost 6 bases, with 9 bases spanning the gap. Germline V CDR1 and CDR2: SGHDN, FVKESK. The CDR3 region is CASSHRQTNEQFF. The CDR3 nucleotides are TGTGCCAGCAGCCACCGACAGACCAATGAGCAGTTCTTC.

This clone came up many times. The chain combines TRBV5-8 with TRBJ1-2, with 9 bases fitting TRBD1. CDR3 length equals 17 residues. After removal of 4 bases from V and 0 bases from J, the junction contained 10 bases not matched to a gene. Germline assignment: CDR1 SGHTS and CDR2 YDEGEE. In DNA, the CDR3 is TGTGCCAGCAGCGATGGGACAGGGAGGTTAGCTAACTATGGCTACACCTTC. Translating gives CASSDGTGRLANYGYTF.

There are a few counts of this clone. This chain links TRBV4-3 with TRBJ2-1, with a possible D match to TRBD2 (6 bases). The CDR3 has 16 amino acids. Per germline, CDR1 LGHNA and CDR2 YSLEER. V was trimmed by 3 bases and J by 5 bases, leaving 17 bases between them. The CDR3 DNA sequence: TGCGCCAGCAGCCACCTATGGGGGGAAGGCGACAATGAGCAGTTCTTC. Protein: CASSHLWGEGDNEQFF.

V gene TRBV6-4 combines with J gene TRBJ2-5, with unresolved D. V gave up 7 bases and J gave up 7 bases, with 10 bases separating them. This CDR3 region has 11 residues. Germline CDR1 reads MRHNA; CDR2 reads SNTAGT. CDR3 DNA: TGTGCCAGCACCCCTTACGTGACCCAGTACTTC. As protein: CASTPYVTQYF.

V is TRBV6-6 and J is TRBJ1-5; D unresolved. V was clipped by 2 bases and J by 6 bases, with 5 bases between them. Germline loops: CDR1 MNHNY, CDR2 SVGAGI (reference sequence). The CDR3 sequence is 12 residues long. CDR3 sequence: CASSYVGQPQHF. CDR3 bases: TGTGCCAGCAGTTACGTGGGTCAGCCCCAGCATTTT.

This rearrangement joins TRBV10-3 to TRBJ1-2; D is uncertain. Trimming removed 3 bases from V and 8 bases from J, with 13 bases in between. Germline V gene sequence: CDR1 ENHRY, CDR2 SYGVKD. The CDR3 spans 13 residues. CDR3 sequence (DNA): TGTGCCATCAGTGAATCTGGAGGGTCGGGCTACACCTTC. Translated: CAISESGGSGYTF.

The chain combines TRBV28 with TRBJ1-5; TRBD1 aligns across 9 bases. In germline, CDR1 is MDHEN, CDR2 SYDVKM. This CDR3 has 15 residues. V lost 5 bases to trimming and J lost 6 bases; unmatched junction nucleotides: 8. Written as DNA, the CDR3 is TGTGCCAGCAGTGAAACAGGGGGCGGTAGTCAGCCCCAGCATTTT. Protein sequence: CASSETGGGSQPQHF.

The V gene is TRBV6-1, the J gene TRBJ2-2; D remains ambiguous. Germline V gene sequence: CDR1 MNHNS, CDR2 SASEGT. V lost 4 bases to trimming and J lost 7 bases, with 10 bases between them. CDR3 size: 13 residues. CDR3 region: CASSVEFRGELFF. The CDR3 DNA sequence: TGTGCCAGCAGTGTTGAGTTCCGCGGGGAGCTGTTTTTT.

This clone is a singleton in its sample. This rearrangement joins TRBV5-1 to TRBJ1-1; D gene ambiguous. CDR1 is SGHRS, CDR2 YFSETQ, per germline. V dropped 1 base and J dropped 0 bases, with 7 bases sitting between them. The CDR3 loop spans 14 amino acids. The CDR3 loop reads CASSLTQLNTEAFF. CDR3 DNA: TGCGCCAGCAGCTTGACCCAGCTGAACACTGAAGCTTTCTTT. The variable domain in full, completed from reference TRBV5-1 and TRBJ1-1, reads KAGVTQTPRYLIKTRGQQVTLSCSPISGHRSVSWYQQTPGQGLQFLFEYFSETQRNKGNFPGRFSGRQFSNSRSEMNVSTLELGDSALYLCASSLTQLNTEAFFGQGTRLTVV.

The chain carries TRBV5-3 and TRBJ1-3; weak D call: TRBD1 (6 bases). TRBV5-3 falls under the ORF class, with uncertain function. The CDR3 length is 17 residues. The V gene lost 4 bases and the J gene lost 0 bases, with 17 bases spanning the gap. This CDR3 reads CARSPLPDRSSGNTIYF. DNA of the CDR3: TGTGCCAGAAGCCCTTTACCGGACAGATCCTCTGGAAACACCATATATTTT.